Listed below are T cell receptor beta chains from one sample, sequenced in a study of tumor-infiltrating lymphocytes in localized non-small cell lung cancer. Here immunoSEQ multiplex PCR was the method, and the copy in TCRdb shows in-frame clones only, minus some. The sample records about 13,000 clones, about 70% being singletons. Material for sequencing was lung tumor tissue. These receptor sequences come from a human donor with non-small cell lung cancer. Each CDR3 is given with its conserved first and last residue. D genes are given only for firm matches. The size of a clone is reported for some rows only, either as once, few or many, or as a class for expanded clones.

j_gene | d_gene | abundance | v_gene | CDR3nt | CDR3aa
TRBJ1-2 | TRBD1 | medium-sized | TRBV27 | TGTGCCAGCAGTTTTGACAGGGTCAACTATGGCTACACCTTC | CASSFDRVNYGYTF
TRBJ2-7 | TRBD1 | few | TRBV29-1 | TGCAGCATCTTGGACAGGCACCGCTACGAGCAGTACTTC | CSILDRHRYEQYF
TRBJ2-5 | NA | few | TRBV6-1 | TGTGCCAGCAGATATCAGATCCAAGAGACCCAGTACTTC | CASRYQIQETQYF
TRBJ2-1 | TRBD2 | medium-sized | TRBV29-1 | TGCAGCGTCCAGACTAGCGGTTACAATGAGCAGTTCTTC | CSVQTSGYNEQFF
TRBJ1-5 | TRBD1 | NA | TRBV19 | TGTGCCAGTAGTCAGACAGGGGAAAGCAATCAGCCCCAGCATTTT | CASSQTGESNQPQHF
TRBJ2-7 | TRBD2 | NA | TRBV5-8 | TGTGCCAGCAGCTTGGTAATCGGTAGCGGGAGGGAAGAGCCCTACGAGCAGTACTTC | CASSLVIGSGREEPYEQYF
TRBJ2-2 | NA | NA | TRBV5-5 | TGTGCCAGCAGCTTGGTATATGCCGGGGAGCTGTTTTTT | CASSLVYAGELFF
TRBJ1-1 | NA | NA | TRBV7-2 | TGTGCCAGCAGCCTTACAGGAGGGATGAACACTGAAGCTTTCTTT | CASSLTGGMNTEAFF
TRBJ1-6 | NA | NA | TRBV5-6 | TGTGCCAGCAGCAGTCCCGGGACATTTTCACCCCTCCACTTT | CASSSPGTFSPLHF
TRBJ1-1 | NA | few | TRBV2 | TGTGCCAGCAGTGAAGTCACGTGGGACACTGAAGCTTTCTTT | CASSEVTWDTEAFF
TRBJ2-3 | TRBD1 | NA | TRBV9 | TGTGCCAGCAGCCTTGGGACAGTCTCGCATACGCAGTATTTT | CASSLGTVSHTQYF
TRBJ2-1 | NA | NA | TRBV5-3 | TGTGCCAGCAGGGCGGGCTGGAGCTCCTACAATGAGCAGTTCTTC | CASRAGWSSYNEQFF
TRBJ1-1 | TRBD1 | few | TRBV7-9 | TGTGCCAGCAGCTTAGAGGGACAGACCGGCACTGAAGCTTTCTTT | CASSLEGQTGTEAFF
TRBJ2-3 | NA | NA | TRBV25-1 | TGTGCCAGCAGTGGCTTCGCGGGGACAGATACGCAGTATTTT | CASSGFAGTDTQYF
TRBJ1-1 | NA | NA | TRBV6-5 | TGTGCCAGCCGACAGATGAACACTGAAGCTTTCTTT | CASRQMNTEAFF
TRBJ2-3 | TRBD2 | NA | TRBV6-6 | TGTGCCAGCAGATCCGGGACTAGCGGTACAGATACGCAGTATTTT | CASRSGTSGTDTQYF
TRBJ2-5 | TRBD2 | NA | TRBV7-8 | TGTGCCAGCAGCCCCCTCCTAGCGGGAGGTGGGGAGACCCAGTACTTC | CASSPLLAGGGETQYF
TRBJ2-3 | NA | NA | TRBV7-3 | TGTGCCAGCAGTTCGGGACTGGCATCGGATACGCAGTATTTT | CASSSGLASDTQYF
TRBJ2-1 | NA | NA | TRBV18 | TGTGCCAGCTCACCACCGCCAGACCCTTCAGAGGGTGAGCAGTTCTTC | CASSPPPDPSEGEQFF
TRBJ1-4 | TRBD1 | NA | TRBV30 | TGTGCCTGGAGTGCCGACAGGGTGGGGACTAATGAAAAACTGTTTTTT | CAWSADRVGTNEKLFF
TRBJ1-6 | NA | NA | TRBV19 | TGTGCCAGTAGCGCGGTCCTTGTGAATTCACCCCTCCACTTT | CASSAVLVNSPLHF
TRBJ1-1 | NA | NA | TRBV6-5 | TGTGCCAGCAGCCTCACTCGAAGTACTGGAGCTTTCTTT | CASSLTRSTGAFF
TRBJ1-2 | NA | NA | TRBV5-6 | TGTGCCAGCAGCTTTGCCCAATTGGCTGGCTACACCTTC | CASSFAQLAGYTF
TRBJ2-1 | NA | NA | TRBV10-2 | TGCGCCAGCAGTGAAGGGTGGAATGAGCAGTTCTTC | CASSEGWNEQFF
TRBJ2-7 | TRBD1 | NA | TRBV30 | TGTGCCTGGATTCGGACAGGGGGTTTCTCCCACGAGCAGTACTTC | CAWIRTGGFSHEQYF